Included here is one T cell receptor beta chain sequence, with context. The antigen remains unidentified. One junction end does not reproduce the germline sequence, and a read error may be involved. The sample belongs to a study of cytomegalovirus exposure and HLA in healthy donors. It was with 60 Vbeta and 13 Jbeta primers that the PCR ran. Sequencing was performed with immunoSEQ multiplex PCR; in TCRdb, only in-frame clones are kept and a portion is missing. The sample carries about 180,000 clones, about four fifths recorded once. This CDR3 is 13 amino acids long. Germline lookup yields CDR1 SGHVS and CDR2 FQNEAQ. Study-level results: Most TCR sequences proved rare, with some public TCRs found in many donors. Across donors, sequencing depth was assumed by presence/absence analyses to be roughly uniform.

What was sequenced was PBMCs. The clonotype was recovered from a woman aged 18-29 years in good health and CMV-seropositive. The chain recombines TRBV7-8 with TRBJ1-2; TRBD1 is a possible D gene (6 bases). The DNA of the CDR3 is TGTGCCAGCAGCGACGGGGCGGCAGGGGCCGACTTCTTC. It is translated as CASSDGAAGADFF. The variable domain in full, completed from reference TRBV7-8 and TRBJ1-2, reads GAGVSQSPRYKVAKRGQDVALRCDPISGHVSLFWYQQALGQGPEFLTYFQNEAQLDKSGLPSDRFFAERPEGSVSTLKIQRTQQEDSAVYLCASSDGAAGADFFGSGTRLTVV.